Described below is a single T cell receptor (beta chain) sequence and its context. Antigen unknown. The data were taken from a study of blood T cells in healthy people across ages. Study-wide findings and caveats: When set beside aged donors, long-lived donors presented more naive CD4+ cells and higher diversity.

Sample-barcoded 5' priming and a J-beta primer mix drove a second PCR of roughly 6 to 12 cycles. Via MiXCR, TCRdb re-called the 5' RACE reads, giving one row per CDR3 protein. The sample holds about 1.5 million distinct CDR3 sequences, 35% to 45% seen once. The source of this sequence is a young woman in good health. The sequenced sample consisted of blood.

The CDR3 DNA sequence: TGTGCCAGCAGTTTATCGACAGGGGGCTTAGATGGCTACACCTTC. It is translated as CASSLSTGGLDGYTF. The chain carries TRBV27 and TRBJ1-2; 10 nucleotides line up with TRBD1. The CDR3 has 15 residues. The J segment lost 6 bases and the V segment lost 0 bases, leaving 4 bases of the junction unmatched. CDR1 and CDR2 (germline): MNHEY, SMNVEV (reference sequence).